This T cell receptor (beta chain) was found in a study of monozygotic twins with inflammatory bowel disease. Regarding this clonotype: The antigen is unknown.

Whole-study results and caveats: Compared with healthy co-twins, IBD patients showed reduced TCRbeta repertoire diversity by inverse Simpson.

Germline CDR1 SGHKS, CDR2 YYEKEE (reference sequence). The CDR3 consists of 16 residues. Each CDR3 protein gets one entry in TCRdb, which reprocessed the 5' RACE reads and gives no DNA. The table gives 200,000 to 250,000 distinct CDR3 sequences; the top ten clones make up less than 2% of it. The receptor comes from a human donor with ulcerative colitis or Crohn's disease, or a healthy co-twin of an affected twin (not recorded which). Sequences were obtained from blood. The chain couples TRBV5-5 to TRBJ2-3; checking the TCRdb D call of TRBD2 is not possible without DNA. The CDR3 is CASSFRGGRSGDTQYF. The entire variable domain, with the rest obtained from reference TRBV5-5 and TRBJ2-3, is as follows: DAGVTQSPTHLIKTRGQQVTLRCSPISGHKSVSWYQQVLGQGPQFIFQYYEKEERGRGNFPDRFSARQFPNYSSELNVNALLLGDSALYLCASSFRGGRSGDTQYFGPGTRLTVL.